The 2 T cell receptor beta chains below all came from one sample that was sequenced in a study of CD8+ T cells in alopecia areata. As for treatment: oral pan-JAK inhibitor, 5-10 mg twice daily. RNA, once extracted, was reverse transcribed into cDNA for use as the sequencing template. TCRdb's table, derived via immunoSEQ multiplex PCR, lists solely in-frame clones and lacks some. The repertoire has a few hundred thousand clones, approximately 38% of them found once; the top ten carry more than 0.4%. The specimen comprised CD4+ T cells sorted from blood, sampled between weeks 30 and 35, from a patient treated with tofacitinib. Receptor source: a human donor with alopecia areata.

This clone has more than one count but fewer than ten. The chain is built from TRBV5-1 and TRBJ2-1; perhaps TRBD1 as D (6 bases). This CDR3 contains 13 residues. Germline CDR1 and CDR2: SGHRS and YFSETQ. V lost 6 bases, J lost 7 bases, and 14 bases lay in between. The CDR3 spells CASTPPTGNEQFF. The CDR3 nucleotides are TGCGCCAGCACCCCTCCGACAGGTAATGAGCAGTTCTTC.

The chain is built from TRBV6-5 and TRBJ1-2, with TRBD1 matching over 12 bases. V lost 0 bases and J lost 7; bases outside the gene matches: 3. CDR1 MNHEY and CDR2 SVGAGI come from the germline V gene. The CDR3 is 15 amino acids. The CDR3 sequence: CASSYSGQGAGGYTF. DNA for the CDR3: TGTGCCAGCAGTTACTCGGGACAGGGGGCCGGTGGCTACACCTTC.